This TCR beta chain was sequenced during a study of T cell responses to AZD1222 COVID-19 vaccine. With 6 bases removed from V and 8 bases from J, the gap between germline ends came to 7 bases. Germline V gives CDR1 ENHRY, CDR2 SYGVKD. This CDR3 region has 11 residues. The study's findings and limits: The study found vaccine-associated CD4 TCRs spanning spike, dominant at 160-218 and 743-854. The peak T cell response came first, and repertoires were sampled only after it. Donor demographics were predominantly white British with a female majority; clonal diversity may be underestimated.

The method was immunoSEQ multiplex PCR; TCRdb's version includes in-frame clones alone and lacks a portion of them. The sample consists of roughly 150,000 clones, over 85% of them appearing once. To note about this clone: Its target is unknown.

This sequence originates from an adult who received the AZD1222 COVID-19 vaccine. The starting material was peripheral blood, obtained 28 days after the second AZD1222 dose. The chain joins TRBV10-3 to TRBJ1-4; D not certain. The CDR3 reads CAIRIGEKLFF. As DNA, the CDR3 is TGTGCCATCAGGATTGGGGAAAAACTGTTTTTT.